This T cell receptor (beta chain) was recorded in a study of CD8+ T cells in alopecia areata. Lesional scalp punch biopsies and peripheral blood were collected from alopecia areata patients. CDR1 is SGDLS, CDR2 YYNGEE, per germline. The J segment lost 10 bases and the V segment lost 3 bases, leaving 8 bases of the junction unmatched. This CDR3 is built from 14 residues. Worth noting for this clone: Its antigen is unidentified.

General study results and limits: Among patients, TCR sharing was less clear than in mice, a difference possibly due in part to HLA diversity in the patient population.

Following RNA extraction, reverse transcription yielded cDNA that acted as the sequencing template. Sequencing used immunoSEQ multiplex PCR; TCRdb keeps in-frame clones, though not all of them. This sample carries hundreds of thousands of clones, under 80% of them seen once, and the ten largest clones take around 1.2%. The rearrangement joins TRBV9 to TRBJ2-1; TRBD2 matches at 9 bases. The TCR was taken from a human donor with alopecia areata. The material sequenced was CD4+ T cells sorted from blood, taken at week 0. CDR3 residues: CASSDPGLASEQFF. CDR3 DNA: TGTGCCAGCAGCGATCCGGGACTAGCTTCCGAGCAGTTCTTC.